This TCR beta chain was recovered during a study of prognosis after radiotherapy for stage I lung cancer. Study-wide results and limits: With medians of 10,088 versus 6,861, unique TCR clone counts fell after stereotactic body radiation therapy.

Between the trimmed V and J ends, which lost 4 bases and 0 bases, there was a span of 8 bases. In germline, CDR1 is MDHEN, CDR2 SYDVKM. This CDR3 region has 14 residues. As for this clonotype: The target antigen is unknown.

Multiplex PCR, run in two rounds, amplified TCR beta CDR3 from genomic DNA. First-round PCR, the initial amplification, used primers specific to each TRBV and TRBJ gene. Universal primers were what the second PCR round relied on. TCRdb called the multiplex PCR reads again in MiXCR, with one record for every CDR3 protein. The sample holds fewer than 25,000 distinct CDR3 sequences; roughly 40% are singletons and the top ten take approximately 50%. The chain employs TRBV28 and TRBJ2-3; D ambiguous. This clonotype originated in a donor aged 50 or older with non-small cell lung cancer. The sample consisted of PBMCs, taken before or after stereotactic body radiation therapy (not recorded which). CDR3 sequence: CASSWGGSTDTQYF. The CDR3 DNA is TGTGCCAGCAGTTGGGGTGGAAGCACAGATACGCAGTATTTT.